This passage covers 25 T cell receptor beta chains from one sample sequenced in a study of shared clonotypes between healthy human individuals. In the naive CD8 group, cells lacked CD45RO and were positively selected for CCR7, so terminally differentiated effector memory CD45RA+ cells were left out. TCRdb's copy holds only in-frame clones and misses some; the assay was immunoSEQ multiplex PCR. Of about 2.2 million clones listed, 90% to 95% are singletons. Sequenced: naive CD8+ T cells from PBMCs. The receptors derive from a man aged 18-30 years in good health. Some clones in this sample may be carry-over from other donors' samples.

V is TRBV7-6 and J is TRBJ2-5; 9 bases are shared with TRBD1. Trimming at V came to 0 bases and at J to 0 bases, leaving 2 bases not matched to a gene. In germline, CDR1 is SGHVS, CDR2 FNYEAQ. CDR3 length: 16 residues. DNA for the CDR3: TGTGCCAGCAGCTTAGCGCGGACAGGGGACCAAGAGACCCAGTACTTC. Protein product: CASSLARTGDQETQYF.

J is TRBJ1-5 and V is TRBV5-8, with 7 bases matching TRBD1. The CDR3 is 14 residues long. Germline V gene lookup returns CDR1 SGHTS and CDR2 YDEGEE. J gave up 5 bases and V 2 bases, and 4 bases lay outside the gene matches. The DNA for the CDR3 is TGTGCCAGCAGCTTTGGGACAGATTATCAGCCCCAGCATTTT. Its translation is CASSFGTDYQPQHF. The full variable domain, completed using reference TRBV5-8 and TRBJ1-5, is EAGVTQSPTHLIKTRGQQATLRCSPISGHTSVYWYQQALGLGLQFLLWYDEGEERNRGNFPPRFSGRQFPNYSSELNVNALELEDSALYLCASSFGTDYQPQHFGDGTRLSIL.

The V gene is TRBV7-2, the J gene TRBJ2-3; 16 nucleotides agree with TRBD2. The CDR3 length is 17 residues. In germline, CDR1 is SGHTA, CDR2 FQGNSA. V trimming: 5 bases; J trimming: 3 bases; junction bases outside the gene matches: 5. Written as DNA, the CDR3 is TGTGCCAGCAGCGCGGGACTAGCGGGAGGGGCGACAGATACGCAGTATTTT. Protein sequence: CASSAGLAGGATDTQYF.

The gene calls are TRBV13 and TRBJ2-7; 11 bases match TRBD1. Unmatched junction bases numbered 10, after V lost 6 bases and J lost 0 bases. Germline-derived CDR1 and CDR2 are PRHDT and FYEKMQ (reference sequence). The CDR3 has 17 residues. The CDR3 region is CASSLPGTGGSSYEQYF. The CDR3 nucleotides read TGTGCCAGCAGTTTACCCGGGACAGGGGGTAGCTCCTACGAGCAGTACTTC.

The sample holds one count of this clone. The CDR3 spells CASSQDRDRGSGGGYTF. The CDR3 DNA reads as TGCGCCAGCAGCCAAGATCGGGACAGGGGTAGTGGGGGTGGCTACACCTTC. This chain links TRBV4-1 with TRBJ1-2; TRBD1 aligns across 10 bases. Germline V gives CDR1 MGHRA, CDR2 YSYEKL. With V trimmed by 0 bases and J by 7 bases, 11 bases remained unmatched. The CDR3 length is 17 residues.

This clone turned up a few times. V gene TRBV19 combines with J gene TRBJ1-5; D remains ambiguous. V dropped 3 bases and J dropped 0 bases, with 12 bases sitting between them. The CDR3 runs 16 residues. The V gene's germline CDR1 is LNHDA and CDR2 SQIVND (reference sequence). CDR3 sequence (DNA): TGTGCCAGTAGTATGGCCCAGTTATATAGCAATCAGCCCCAGCATTTT. The encoded protein is CASSMAQLYSNQPQHF. Full variable domain (rest looked up from reference TRBV19 and TRBJ1-5): DGGITQSPKYLFRKEGQNVTLSCEQNLNHDAMYWYRQDPGQGLRLIYYSQIVNDFQKGDIAEGYSVSREKKESFPLTVTSAQKNPTAFYLCASSMAQLYSNQPQHFGDGTRLSIL.

The chain carries TRBV5-4 and TRBJ1-1; D perhaps matches TRBD1 (5 bases). Trimming cost V 8 bases and J 0 bases, with 11 bases left between them. The germline V gene encodes CDR1 SGHNT and CDR2 YYREEE (reference sequence). CDR3 length: 13 residues. In DNA, the CDR3 is TGTGCCAGTTACGGGACGGTGAACACTGAAGCTTTCTTT. Residues: CASYGTVNTEAFF.

DNA for the CDR3: TGTGCCAGCAGCCAAATAGCGGGAGGGCCGTACGAGCAGTACTTC. It encodes CASSQIAGGPYEQYF. This chain uses TRBV7-9 with TRBJ2-7; 11 nucleotides agree with TRBD2. Looked up from germline, CDR1 is SEHNR and CDR2 is FQNEAQ (reference sequence). J was trimmed by 4 bases and V by 5 bases; bases with no gene match: 7. The CDR3 is made up of 15 amino acids.

The chain joins TRBV2 to TRBJ2-5; D is perhaps TRBD1 or TRBD2 (6 bases each). CDR3 length: 16 amino acids. Germline V CDR1 and CDR2: SNHLY, FYNNEI. V was pared by 0 bases and J by 4 bases, with 15 bases between. The DNA for the CDR3 is TGTGCCAGCAGTGAAGCTGGCCGGGGGCTCGGAGAGACCCAGTACTTC. Protein sequence: CASSEAGRGLGETQYF.

This chain links TRBV10-3 with TRBJ1-1, with TRBD1 matching 8 bases. The J segment lost 0 bases and the V segment lost 7 bases, leaving 4 bases of the junction unmatched. Germline lookup yields CDR1 ENHRY and CDR2 SYGVKD. This CDR3 has 14 residues. Here the CDR3 reads CAINPTGVNTEAFF. CDR3 DNA sequence: TGTGCCATCAACCCGACAGGGGTGAACACTGAAGCTTTCTTT.

This sequence joins TRBV19 and TRBJ2-1; TRBD1 matches 8 bases. CDR1 is LNHDA and CDR2 is SQIVND in the germline V gene (reference sequence). The CDR3 has 13 residues. With V trimmed by 5 bases and J by 6 bases, 3 bases remained unmatched. CDR3 region: CASSRDRFNEQFF. DNA for the CDR3: TGTGCCAGTAGTCGGGACAGGTTCAATGAGCAGTTCTTC.

The genes are TRBV28 and TRBJ1-1, with D unresolved. Trimming removed 7 bases at V and 5 bases at J, with 23 bases between. CDR1 and CDR2 (germline): MDHEN, SYDVKM. The length of the CDR3 is 16 residues. The CDR3 region is CASTSGRWQVRTEAFF. The DNA for the CDR3 is TGTGCCAGCACATCCGGTCGGTGGCAGGTCAGGACTGAAGCTTTCTTT.

The chain links TRBV29-1 to TRBJ1-2, with 7 positions matching TRBD1. V shed 8 bases, J shed 7 bases, and the junction held 13 bases outside the gene matches. The CDR3 spans 13 residues. Germline V gene data show CDR1 as SQVTM and CDR2 as ANQGSEA. The CDR3 protein is CSLDLTGDGGYTF. CDR3 coding DNA: TGCAGCTTGGATCTAACAGGGGATGGTGGCTACACCTTC.

The genes are TRBV5-5 and TRBJ1-5; D remains ambiguous. Trimming left V 2 bases short and J 2 bases short, with 5 bases between. Germline V gene sequence: CDR1 SGHKS, CDR2 YYEKEE (reference sequence). The CDR3 has 13 amino acids. CDR3 region: CASSFGGNQPQHF. The CDR3 DNA follows: TGTGCCAGCAGCTTTGGGGGCAATCAGCCCCAGCATTTT.

CDR3 sequence: CSVVFPPGAYEQYF. The DNA for the CDR3 is TGCAGCGTTGTGTTCCCCCCAGGGGCCTACGAGCAGTACTTC. The V gene is TRBV29-1, the J gene TRBJ2-7; the D gene is possibly TRBD1 (6 bases). Between the trimmed V and J ends, which lost 4 bases and 2 bases, there was a span of 15 bases. Germline assignment: CDR1 SQVTM and CDR2 ANQGSEA. The CDR3 extends over 14 amino acids.

This rearrangement joins TRBV27 to TRBJ2-1; tentative D call: TRBD1 (6 bases). Per germline, CDR1 MNHEY and CDR2 SMNVEV (reference sequence). CDR3 length: 15 residues. Trimming stripped 7 bases from V and 10 bases from J, with 23 bases between. CDR3 sequence (DNA): TGTGCCAGCAAGGTCATTGGGGGCCAGGGCGGCGAGCAGTTCTTC. Its protein is CASKVIGGQGGEQFF.

A remark on this clone: The sample has other DNA sequences that encode this CDR3 too. The chain carries TRBV6-6 and TRBJ2-7; D remains unclear. Trimming shortened V by 0 bases and J by 0 bases, and 3 bases separated the two germline ends. In germline, CDR1 is MNHNY, CDR2 SVGAGI (reference sequence). The CDR3 has 13 amino acids. This chain's CDR3 is CASSYSPSYEQYF. DNA of the CDR3: TGTGCCAGCAGTTACTCCCCCTCCTACGAGCAGTACTTC.

This rearrangement joins TRBV10-2 to TRBJ1-3; no definite D call. Germline V gives CDR1 WSHSY, CDR2 SAAADI. The ends were cut back, 6 bases at V and 4 bases at J, with 19 bases in the middle. The CDR3 is 16 residues long. CDR3 sequence (DNA): TGCGCCAGCAGCTTACTAGGGATTACGACCGGAAACACCATATATTTT. Protein product: CASSLLGITTGNTIYF.

The rearrangement joins TRBV18 to TRBJ2-1; 9 nucleotides line up with TRBD2. This CDR3 is 17 amino acids long. Germline V CDR1 and CDR2: KGHSH, LQKENI. The ends lost 2 bases at V and 6 bases at J; junction bases unmatched: 11. DNA for the CDR3: TGTGCCAGCTCACCATCCGCGGGTAGTAGCGGGGGCAATGAGCAGTTCTTC. Translated: CASSPSAGSSGGNEQFF.

V gene TRBV28 combines with J gene TRBJ2-2; TRBD1 is a possible D gene (5 bases). Germline CDR1 is MDHEN and CDR2 is SYDVKM. The length of the CDR3 is 15 residues. V lost 0 bases and J lost 1, with 6 bases in between. CDR3 sequence (DNA): TGTGCCAGCAGTTTATGGCAGGGGAACACCGGGGAGCTGTTTTTT. This translates into CASSLWQGNTGELFF.

This clone was recorded once. The chain employs TRBV9 and TRBJ1-2; 10 bases are shared with TRBD1. V dropped 3 bases and J dropped 4; count of bases not matched to a gene: 6. The CDR3 contains 15 residues. Germline V gives CDR1 SGDLS, CDR2 YYNGEE. The CDR3 spells CASSGRTGGFYGYTF. In DNA, the CDR3 is TGTGCCAGCAGCGGACGGACAGGGGGTTTCTATGGCTACACCTTC.

Of note for this clone: The sample holds other DNA sequences that translate to the same CDR3. The V call is TRBV4-2, the J call TRBJ1-1, with TRBD1 as a possible D gene (5 bases). In germline, CDR1 is LGHNA, CDR2 YNFKEQ. V was cut by 0 bases and J by 4 bases, with 12 bases left in between. The CDR3 has 15 residues. The CDR3 nucleotides are TGTGCCAGCAGCCAAGATGTCAGGGAATTCACTGAAGCTTTCTTT. This encodes CASSQDVREFTEAFF.

The chain couples TRBV19 to TRBJ2-3; 12 bases fit TRBD2. Germline trimming cut 6 bases from V and 3 bases from J; bases unmatched to any gene: 7. This CDR3 comprises 16 residues. The germline V gene encodes CDR1 LNHDA and CDR2 SQIVND (reference sequence). The CDR3 coding sequence is TGTGCCAGTAGGGCTCTAGCGGGAGGGATGACAGATACGCAGTATTTT. Its protein is CASRALAGGMTDTQYF.

The gene calls are TRBV5-1 and TRBJ2-2; no clear D. Between the trimmed V and J ends, which lost 3 bases and 4 bases, there was a span of 1 base. CDR1 is SGHRS and CDR2 is YFSETQ in the germline V gene. The CDR3 has 11 amino acids. CDR3 protein: CASSSTGELFF. CDR3 sequence (DNA): TGCGCCAGCAGCTCCACCGGGGAGCTGTTTTTT. The complete variable domain, with remaining parts taken from reference TRBV5-1 and TRBJ2-2, reads KAGVTQTPRYLIKTRGQQVTLSCSPISGHRSVSWYQQTPGQGLQFLFEYFSETQRNKGNFPGRFSGRQFSNSRSEMNVSTLELGDSALYLCASSSTGELFFGEGSRLTVL.

The rearrangement links TRBV11-3 to TRBJ2-1; possible D gene TRBD2, 5 bases. Looked up from germline, CDR1 is SGHNT and CDR2 is YENEEA. V was pared by 5 bases and J by 8 bases, with 16 bases between. This CDR3 has 14 residues. DNA of the CDR3: TGTGCCAGCAGCCTGGGAGAGGGAGAGGATGAGCAGTTCTTC. Translated: CASSLGEGEDEQFF.